This T cell receptor beta chain is from a study of cytomegalovirus exposure and HLA in healthy donors (dated by TCRdb to about 2017). Regarding the complete study: An earlier analysis of several hundred of the donors reported 250 to 300 Gb of sequence data and some 120 million unique TCR beta sequences from some 180 million T cells. In the later analysis, no new phenotypic data were used to find candidate immune exposures; instead, reliance was placed on TCR beta sequences and their occurrence across donors. A later genetic analysis used genome-wide SNP genotypes for about 65% of the 666 donors, treating that subset as a discovery cohort. Using immunosequencing, the study profiled T cell repertoires from 550 to 750 subjects and related those repertoires to cytomegalovirus serostatus. The genetic ancestry cluster associated with self-reported Caucasian donors included roughly 84% of the roughly 400 genotyped donors. Both class I and class II loci were covered by HLA typing, at four-digit resolution. On average, around 200,000 unique TCR beta nucleotide sequences were sequenced per donor among about 400 genotyped donors of the cohort, with 15% to 20% of those sequences being non-productive. High-throughput TCR immunosequencing, statistical association of individual TCRs with disease status, and machine learning were combined to predict cytomegalovirus infection status. Every repertoire in the discovery cohort had been generated on one and the same sequencing platform. Typing coverage differed by locus: A, B, C, DRB1 and DQB1 were typed in roughly 629-640 donors, DQA1 in roughly 510, DPA1 in approximately 610, and DPB1 in 400 to 480. Along with the roughly 700-subject first cohort, a separate validation cohort of 120 different subjects was used. Donor age, sex, ethnicity and CMV serostatus were compiled together with the repertoire data. The study aimed to test whether cataloging public T cell receptors could reveal signatures of past pathogen exposure. In a later analysis, previously published TCR beta repertoires from about 640 donors were re-analyzed and high-resolution HLA genotyping was added so that TCR occurrence patterns could be studied. Four or five DR-DQ haplotypes were handled as single units for association and clustering, since linkage in the cohort was strong. In an earlier analysis of 500 to 650 of the donors, high-throughput TCR beta sequencing was used to judge whether each TCR beta V gene segment behaved as functional or pseudogenic. An early release covering roughly 640 HLA-typed donors comprised 250 to 350 gigabases of sequencing data and around 85 million unique TCR sequences.

Library generation was performed with the immunoSEQ multiplex PCR assay. For the multiplex PCR, a mixture combining 60 forward primers for TCR Vbeta segments and 13 reverse primers for TCR Jbeta segments was used. The CDR3 region of rearranged TCR beta genes was amplified from genomic DNA by a multiplex PCR assay. On the Illumina HiSeq System, the amplified TCR beta libraries were sequenced as 87-base-pair reads. The source study handled its data this way. Across the 670 or so repertoires, a later analysis counted roughly 77 million unique TCR beta chains, some 11 million of which were shared by at least two donors. To remove PCR and sequencing errors, raw reads were error-corrected and collapsed into unique sequences using a nearest-neighbor algorithm that merged closely related sequences. CDR3 sequences were aligned to IMGT reference sequences to assign V, D and J gene segments. For a sequence to be retained, at least a six-nucleotide match to both a V gene segment and a J gene segment was required. A rearrangement counted as productive if the CDR3 had no stop codons and remained in frame with V and J, and every other rearrangement counted as non-productive. CDR3 was defined according to IMGT convention as the region running from the second conserved V-encoded cysteine to the conserved J-encoded phenylalanine. In an earlier analysis of more than 550 of the donors, sequences lacking an unambiguous match to a single V gene segment were excluded. In an earlier analysis of some 590 of the donors, a V segment was called functional when productive rearrangements were above 56.7%, and segregating when the standard deviation between donors exceeded 5%. A statistical classification framework was developed to diagnose cytomegalovirus status using the catalog of TCR beta chain sequences. In a later analysis, V and J genes were assigned by comparing TCR nucleotide sequences against IMGT/GENE-DB human TR gene sequences. The TCRdist pipeline was used in a later analysis to assign CDR3 sequences and most-parsimonious VDJ recombination scenarios. A later analysis defined each TCR beta chain by its CDR3 amino acid sequence plus V-gene family, and excluded reads lacking a unique V-gene family. To address suspected cross-contamination and a sequencing artifact, a later analysis removed roughly 640 highly shared, low-generation-probability nucleotide sequences. In a later analysis, a clonal expansion index was calculated for each public chain from normalized within-repertoire ranks of inferred template counts. In a later analysis, generation probabilities were computed with a VDJ recombination model fitted to out-of-frame rearrangements, and the resulting probabilities were checked against IGoR. A later analysis scored TCR-TCR, TCR-HLA and TCR-CMV co-occurrence with hypergeometric tests, applying a repertoire-size bias correction to TCR pairs. A later analysis estimated false discovery rates by permuting HLA or CMV assignments 20 times. A later analysis grouped co-occurring TCRs with DBSCAN, adding TCRdist sequence similarity when clustering within HLA-allele-positive subsets. Co-occurrence clustering excluded repertoires with fewer than 30,000 or more than 120,000 public chains, plus five with anomalous nucleotide sharing. TCRdb carries this immuneACCESS record with in-frame sequences only. Its versions omit some clonotypes, under half of them owing to an unresolved V gene in the studies checked, with the rest unexplained. V, J and clone size are those of that table, while D and trimming were read from the DNA. Counted in this sample were 45,000 to 65,000 clones; approximately 81% of them appeared once. The ten largest clones take up around 2.9% of the sample.

The trim is 5 bases for V and 0 bases for J, with a gap of 5 bases between the germline ends. The CDR1 and CDR2 encoded by the germline V gene (reference sequence) are LNHNV and YYDKDF. Including cysteine and phenylalanine, the CDR3 has 12 amino acids. Of all the DNA, just the CDR3 is kept, 36 bases in frame from base 1. A note on this clone: Its specific antigen is unknown. Within one base of it there is no much larger clone, and no base qualities were kept.

The cohort was made up of approximately 670 healthy bone marrow donors. At the time of sampling, every cohort member was nominally healthy, though immune exposures that went unrecorded were likely present. The donor tested CMV seronegative, placing the donor among the 352 seronegative members of the cohort. Each donor provided a peripheral blood sample, and peripheral blood mononuclear cells were used for TCR beta sequencing. Genomic DNA was extracted from the blood cell samples with the Qiagen DNeasy Blood Extraction Kit. Study-level results and caveats: Compared with equally common non-associated chains, HLA-associated TCR beta chains in a later analysis were more clonally expanded and had lower generation probabilities. Because counts were too low, fewer than 20 rarely observed V segments, including chromosome 9 orphons, were excluded from the earlier analysis of some 540 of the donors. Roughly uniform sequencing depth across donors was assumed in presence/absence analyses, although this assumption may not hold. The study gave a list of over 150 TCR beta chains associated with cytomegalovirus. An earlier analysis of 587 of the donors showed that most TCR beta V segments appeared in productive rearrangements either about 90% or about 30% of the time, which broadly matched IMGT annotations. Linkage disequilibrium might explain the correlated functional status among segregating V segments, but an unknown experimental factor could not be excluded. Three of the identified cytomegalovirus-associated TCR beta chains were confirmed in vitro to be specific for cytomegalovirus antigens. The authors suggested that the approach could potentially be generalized to other disease states and immunological phenotypes. A later analysis found that most CMV-associated TCR beta chains appeared HLA-restricted, with HLA associations seemingly driven largely by CMV exposure. For the cohort, immune exposure information was limited to CMV serostatus. In a later analysis, several top co-occurrence clusters were reported to appear linked to parvovirus B19, influenza, CMV and Epstein-Barr virus. Most TCR sequences were seen in very few donors, while some public TCRs were found in many individuals. Strong co-occurrence of HLA alleles, especially DR and DQ, made assigning TCR associations to individual alleles difficult. Because the 87-base-pair reads could not distinguish some IMGT-functional V segments, including TRBV6-2 and TRBV6-3, those segments were excluded. A cluster of highly shared sequence variants was judged likely to represent a technical artifact of the sequencing pipeline. V-gene and J-gene trimming of TCR beta chains was associated with a missense DCLRE1C variant in a later genetic analysis, and the association was replicated in an independent cohort. In this cohort, only TCR beta chains were sequenced, and detectable features were limited by the absence of alpha or paired-chain data. A later analysis associated 17,000 or so TCR beta sequences with specific HLA alleles at a false discovery rate of 0.05. The classifier was reported to diagnose cytomegalovirus status with high specificity and sensitivity in both the original cohort and the validation cohort. According to a later genetic analysis, donors in an Asian-associated ancestry cluster had fewer N-insertions in productive TCRs than the roughly 660-donor mean. Because some donors lacked HLA typing at each locus, the association tests relied only on the typed subset. A further reported finding was that TCR beta sequences accurately predicted the HLA-A and HLA-B alleles for most subjects in the first cohort. A later analysis found that TCR association rates varied across HLA loci, with DRB1 alleles showing the most associated TCRs and HLA-C alleles the fewest.

Sequencing used PBMCs. The chain is encoded by TRBV15 joined to TRBJ2-7; a confident D gene designation cannot be given. This clonotype originated in a woman between 18 and 29 years old in good health and CMV-seronegative. The CDR3 loop reads CATSPRSYEQYF. The sequence in DNA is TGTGCCACCAGCCCCCGCTCCTACGAGCAGTACTTC.